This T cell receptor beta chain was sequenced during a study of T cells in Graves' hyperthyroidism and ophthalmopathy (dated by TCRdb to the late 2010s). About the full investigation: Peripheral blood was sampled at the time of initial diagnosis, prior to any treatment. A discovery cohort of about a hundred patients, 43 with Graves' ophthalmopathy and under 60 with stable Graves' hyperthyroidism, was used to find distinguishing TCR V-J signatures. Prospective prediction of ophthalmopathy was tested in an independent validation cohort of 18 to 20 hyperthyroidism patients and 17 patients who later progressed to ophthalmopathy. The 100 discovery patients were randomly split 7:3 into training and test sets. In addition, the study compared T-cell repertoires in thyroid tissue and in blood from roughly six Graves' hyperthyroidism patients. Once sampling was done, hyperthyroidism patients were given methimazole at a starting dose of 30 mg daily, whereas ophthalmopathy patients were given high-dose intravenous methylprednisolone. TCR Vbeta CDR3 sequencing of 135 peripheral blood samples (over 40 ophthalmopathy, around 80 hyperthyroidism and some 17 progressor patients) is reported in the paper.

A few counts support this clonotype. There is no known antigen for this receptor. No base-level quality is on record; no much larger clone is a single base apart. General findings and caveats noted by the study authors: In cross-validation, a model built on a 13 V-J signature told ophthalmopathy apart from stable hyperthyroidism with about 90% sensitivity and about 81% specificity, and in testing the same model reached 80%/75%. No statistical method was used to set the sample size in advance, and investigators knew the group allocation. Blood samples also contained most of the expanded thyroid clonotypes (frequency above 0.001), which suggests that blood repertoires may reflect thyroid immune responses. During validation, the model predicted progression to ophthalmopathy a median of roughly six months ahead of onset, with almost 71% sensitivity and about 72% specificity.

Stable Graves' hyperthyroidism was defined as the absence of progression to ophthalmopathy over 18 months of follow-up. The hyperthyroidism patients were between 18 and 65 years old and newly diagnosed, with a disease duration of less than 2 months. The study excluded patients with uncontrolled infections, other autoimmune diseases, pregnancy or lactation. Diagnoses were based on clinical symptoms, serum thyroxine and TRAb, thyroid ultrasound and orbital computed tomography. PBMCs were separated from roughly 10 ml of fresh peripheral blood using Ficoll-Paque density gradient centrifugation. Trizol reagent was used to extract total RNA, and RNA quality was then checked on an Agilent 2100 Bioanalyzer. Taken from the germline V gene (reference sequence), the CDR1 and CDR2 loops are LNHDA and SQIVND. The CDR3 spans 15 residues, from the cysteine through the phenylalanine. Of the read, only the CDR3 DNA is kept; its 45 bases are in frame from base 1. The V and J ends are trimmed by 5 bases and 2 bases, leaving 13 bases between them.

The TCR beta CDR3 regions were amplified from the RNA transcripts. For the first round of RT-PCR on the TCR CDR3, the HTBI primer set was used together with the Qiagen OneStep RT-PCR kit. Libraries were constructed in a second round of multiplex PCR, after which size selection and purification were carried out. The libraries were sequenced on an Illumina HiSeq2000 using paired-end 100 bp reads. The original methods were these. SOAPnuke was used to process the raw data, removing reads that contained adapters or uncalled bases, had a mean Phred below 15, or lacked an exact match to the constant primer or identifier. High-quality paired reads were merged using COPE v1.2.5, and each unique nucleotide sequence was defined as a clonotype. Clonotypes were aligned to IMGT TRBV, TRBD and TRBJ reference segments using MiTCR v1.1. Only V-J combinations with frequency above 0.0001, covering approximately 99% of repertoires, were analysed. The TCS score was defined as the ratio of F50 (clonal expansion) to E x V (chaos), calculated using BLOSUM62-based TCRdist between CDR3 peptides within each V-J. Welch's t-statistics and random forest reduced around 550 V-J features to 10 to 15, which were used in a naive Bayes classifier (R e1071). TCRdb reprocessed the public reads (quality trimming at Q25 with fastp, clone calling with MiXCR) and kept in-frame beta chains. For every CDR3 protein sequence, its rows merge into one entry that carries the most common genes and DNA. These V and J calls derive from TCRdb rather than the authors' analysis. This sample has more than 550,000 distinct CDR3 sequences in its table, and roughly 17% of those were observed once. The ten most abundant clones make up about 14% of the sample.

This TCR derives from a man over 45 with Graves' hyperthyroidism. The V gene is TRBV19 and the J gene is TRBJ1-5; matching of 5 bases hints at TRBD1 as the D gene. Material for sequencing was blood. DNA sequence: TGTGCCAGTAGTCCATATCTACAGGGCAATCAGCCCCAGCATTTT. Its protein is CASSPYLQGNQPQHF. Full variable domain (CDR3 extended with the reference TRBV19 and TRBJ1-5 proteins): DGGITQSPKYLFRKEGQNVTLSCEQNLNHDAMYWYRQDPGQGLRLIYYSQIVNDFQKGDIAEGYSVSREKKESFPLTVTSAQKNPTAFYLCASSPYLQGNQPQHFGDGTRLSIL.